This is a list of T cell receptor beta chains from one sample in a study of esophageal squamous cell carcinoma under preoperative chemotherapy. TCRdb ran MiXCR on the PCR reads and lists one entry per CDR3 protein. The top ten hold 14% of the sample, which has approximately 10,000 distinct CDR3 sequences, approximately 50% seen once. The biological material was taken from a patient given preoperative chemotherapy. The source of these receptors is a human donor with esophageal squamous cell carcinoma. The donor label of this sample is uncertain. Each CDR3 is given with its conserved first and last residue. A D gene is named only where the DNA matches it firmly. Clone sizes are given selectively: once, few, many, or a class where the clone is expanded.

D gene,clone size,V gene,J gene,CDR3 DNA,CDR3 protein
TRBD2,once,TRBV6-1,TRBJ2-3,TGTGCCAGCAGTGCTTTTGGTTGGACTAGCGGGAGTGGCGAAGATACGCAGTATTTT,CASSAFGWTSGSGEDTQYF
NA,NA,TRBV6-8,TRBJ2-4,TGTGCCGGGGCGGTGAGCCAAAACACTCAGTACTTC,CAGAVSQNTQYF
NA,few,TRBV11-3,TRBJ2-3,TGTGCCAGCAGCTTTGACGGCGGGACCATAGATACGCAGTATTTT,CASSFDGGTIDTQYF
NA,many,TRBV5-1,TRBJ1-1,TGCGCCAGCACCCGGGCCGGGGGGAACACTGAAGCTTTCTTT,CASTRAGGNTEAFF
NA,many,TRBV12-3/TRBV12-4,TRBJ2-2,TGTGCCAGCAGTTCTCAGGGTTCTGCCACCGGGGAGCTGTTTTTT,CASSSQGSATGELFF
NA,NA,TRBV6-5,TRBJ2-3,TGTGCCAGCAGTGTATCGAGCGGGTCTAGCACAGATACGCAGTATTTT,CASSVSSGSSTDTQYF
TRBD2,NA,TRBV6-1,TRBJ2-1,TGTGCCAGCACCCGTAGCGGGAGCGGCTCCTACAATGAGCAGTTCTTC,CASTRSGSGSYNEQFF
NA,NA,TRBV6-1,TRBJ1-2,TGTGCCAGCAGCCCCCGACAGGCCGGAGGCTATGGCTACACCTTC,CASSPRQAGGYGYTF
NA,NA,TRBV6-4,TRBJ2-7,TGTGCCAGCAGTGACTCCTCCAGAGTTGGGCTCTACAATGAGCAGTACTTC,CASSDSSRVGLYNEQYF
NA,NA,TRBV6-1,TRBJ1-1,TGTGCCAGCAGTGAAGTGATCGGCGAAGCTTTCTTT,CASSEVIGEAFF
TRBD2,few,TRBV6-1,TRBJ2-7,TGTGCCAGCAGGGAGACCGGGACTAGCGAGTACGAGCAGTACTTC,CASRETGTSEYEQYF
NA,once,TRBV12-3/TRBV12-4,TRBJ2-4,TGTGCCAGGGGGTTGAATCCGAGAAATACTCAGTACTTC,CARGLNPRNTQYF
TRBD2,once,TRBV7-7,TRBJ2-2,TGTGCTAGCAGCTTAGAACCGGAACTAGCGGGCACAGGGGCGCTGTATTTT,CASSLEPELAGTGALYF